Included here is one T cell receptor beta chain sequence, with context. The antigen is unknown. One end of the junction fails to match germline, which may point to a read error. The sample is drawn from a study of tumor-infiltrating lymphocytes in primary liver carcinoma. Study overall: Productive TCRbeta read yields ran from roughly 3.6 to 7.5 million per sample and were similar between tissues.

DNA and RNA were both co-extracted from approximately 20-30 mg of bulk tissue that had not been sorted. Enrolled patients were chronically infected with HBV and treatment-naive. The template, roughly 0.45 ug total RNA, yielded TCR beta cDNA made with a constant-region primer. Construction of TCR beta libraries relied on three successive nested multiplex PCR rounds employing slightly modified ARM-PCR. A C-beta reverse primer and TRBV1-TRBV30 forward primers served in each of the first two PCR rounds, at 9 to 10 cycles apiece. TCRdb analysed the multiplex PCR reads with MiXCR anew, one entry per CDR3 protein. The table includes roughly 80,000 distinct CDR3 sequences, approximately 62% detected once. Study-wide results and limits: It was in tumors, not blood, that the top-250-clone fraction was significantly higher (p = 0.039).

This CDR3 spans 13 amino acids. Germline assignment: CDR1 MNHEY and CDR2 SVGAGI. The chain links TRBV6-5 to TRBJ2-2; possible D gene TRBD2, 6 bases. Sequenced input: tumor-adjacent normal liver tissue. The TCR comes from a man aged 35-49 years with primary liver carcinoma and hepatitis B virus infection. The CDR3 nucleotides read TGTGCCAGCAGTTACCGGGAGACCGGGGAGCTATTTTTT. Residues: CASSYRETGELFF.